This T cell receptor (beta chain) emerged from a study of Tregs in tolerant kidney transplant recipients. Study outcomes and limitations: Validation in larger populations is needed because few patients were studied. The most relevant donor-specific Treg TCRbeta repertoire apparently came from expansion with activated donor B cells.

Concerning this clone: Its matching antigen is unknown.

Repertoires were generated with immunoSEQ multiplex PCR, while TCRdb's copy carries only in-frame clones and drops some. The sample consists of 85,000 to 90,000 clones, roughly nine tenths of them appearing once. The V end lost 4 bases, the J end lost 9 bases, and 16 bases lay between the germline ends. The CDR3 has 13 residues. Per the germline V gene, CDR1 is PRHDT and CDR2 is FYEKMQ (reference sequence). Sequenced material: CD8+ T cells from blood. This sequence originates from a human donor in good health. The chain couples TRBV13 to TRBJ2-7, with D perhaps matching TRBD1 or TRBD2 (7 bases each). The CDR3 nucleotides are TGTGCCAGCAGCTCTCCCGACAGGGAGGGGCAGTACTTC. Its translation is CASSSPDREGQYF. The whole variable domain, filled in from reference TRBV13 and TRBJ2-7, reads AAGVIQSPRHLIKEKRETATLKCYPIPRHDTVYWYQQGPGQDPQFLISFYEKMQSDKGSIPDRFSAQQFSDYHSELNMSSLELGDSALYFCASSSPDREGQYFGPGTRLTVT.